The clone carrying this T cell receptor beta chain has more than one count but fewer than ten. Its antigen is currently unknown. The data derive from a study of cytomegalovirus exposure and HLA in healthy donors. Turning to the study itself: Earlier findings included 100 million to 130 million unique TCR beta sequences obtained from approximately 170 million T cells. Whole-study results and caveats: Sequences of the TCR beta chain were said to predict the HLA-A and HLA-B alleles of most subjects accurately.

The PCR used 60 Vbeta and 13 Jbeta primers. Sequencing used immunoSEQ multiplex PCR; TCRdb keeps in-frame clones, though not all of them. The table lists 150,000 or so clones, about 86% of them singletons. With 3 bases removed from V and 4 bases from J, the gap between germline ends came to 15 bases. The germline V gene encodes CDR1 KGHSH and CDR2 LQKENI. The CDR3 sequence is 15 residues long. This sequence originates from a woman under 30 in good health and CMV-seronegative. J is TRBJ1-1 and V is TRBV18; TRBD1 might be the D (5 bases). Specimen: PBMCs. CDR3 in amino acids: CASSPQGRDFTEAFF. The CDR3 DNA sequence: TGTGCCAGCTCACCCCAGGGAAGGGACTTCACTGAAGCTTTCTTT.